The T cell receptor beta chain described here comes from a study of cytomegalovirus exposure and HLA in healthy donors. Clones were sequenced by immunoSEQ multiplex PCR, and TCRdb holds only the in-frame ones, with some missing. Of fewer than 350,000 clones listed, over 75% were seen once; the top ten hold over 0.7%. V gave up 4 bases and J gave up 8 bases; unmatched junction bases: 9. Germline CDR1 GTSNPN, CDR2 SVGIG (reference sequence). There are 15 residues in the CDR3. The clonotype originates from a young woman in good health and CMV-seronegative. This rearrangement joins TRBV30 to TRBJ1-6, with 9 bases that match TRBD1. Sequencing was performed on PBMCs. The CDR3 is CAWKTGGLGHSPLHF. Here the CDR3 DNA reads TGTGCCTGGAAGACAGGGGGGTTAGGACATTCACCCCTCCACTTT.